These T cell receptor beta chains were read from a single sample in a study of blood T cell repertoires in COVID-19. The data were produced by immunoSEQ multiplex PCR, yet TCRdb's version contains in-frame clones alone and is incomplete. The sample yields around 9,500 clones, about 91% seen once. The sequenced material came from peripheral blood. The receptors come from a woman between 45 and 60 years old with active COVID-19. CDR3s include the opening cysteine and the closing phenylalanine or tryptophan. A D gene is named only where the DNA matches it firmly. The listing skips clone size in some rows; elsewhere it reads once, few, many or a size class.

D gene	clone size	J gene	V gene	CDR3 protein	CDR3 DNA
TRBD1	.	TRBJ1-5	TRBV19	CASNPQGPSNQPQHF	TGTGCCAGTAACCCACAGGGGCCTAGCAATCAGCCCCAGCATTTT
TRBD2	.	TRBJ2-7	TRBV7-9	CASSSAASGRSYEQYF	TGTGCCAGCAGCTCCGCCGCTAGCGGGAGGTCCTACGAGCAGTACTTC
.	.	TRBJ1-2	TRBV20-1	CSASPAGQDYGYTF	TGCAGTGCTAGTCCCGCGGGGCAGGACTATGGCTACACCTTC
.	.	TRBJ2-2	TRBV11-2	CASSLVAYTGELFF	TGTGCCAGCAGCCTCGTAGCGTACACCGGGGAGCTGTTTTTT
.	.	TRBJ2-1	TRBV18	CASSWGRGYNEQFF	TGTGCCAGCTCGTGGGGGCGCGGGTACAATGAGCAGTTCTTC
.	.	TRBJ1-4	TRBV14	CASSHNWDTEKLFF	TGTGCCAGCAGCCATAATTGGGACACTGAAAAACTGTTTTTT
TRBD2	.	TRBJ2-7	TRBV7-2	CASSLGGGRAYEQYF	TGTGCCAGCAGCTTAGGCGGCGGGAGAGCGTACGAGCAGTACTTC
TRBD1	.	TRBJ1-2	TRBV28	CASSSGQGLGYTF	TGTGCCAGCAGTTCTGGACAGGGTTTGGGCTACACCTTC
TRBD2	.	TRBJ2-2	TRBV3-1/TRBV3-2	CASSPLTGAGVLAGELFF	TGTGCCAGCAGCCCGTTAACGGGAGCGGGAGTTCTGGCCGGGGAGCTGTTTTTT
TRBD2	.	TRBJ2-1	TRBV5-1	CASSPIGTSGYNEQFF	TGCGCCAGCAGCCCTATCGGGACTAGCGGCTACAATGAGCAGTTCTTC
TRBD2	once	TRBJ2-7	TRBV30	CAWSVGGGTNEQYF	TGTGCCTGGAGTGTCGGTGGCGGGACTAACGAGCAGTACTTC
.	.	TRBJ1-1	TRBV14	CASSRSTRGAEAFF	TGTGCCAGCAGCCGGTCTACCAGGGGCGCTGAAGCTTTCTTT
TRBD2	.	TRBJ2-3	TRBV2	CASSEASGMRGDTQYF	TGTGCCAGCAGTGAAGCTAGCGGGATGAGGGGAGATACGCAGTATTTT
TRBD1	.	TRBJ1-5	TRBV6-1	CASSDNRGASNQPQHF	TGTGCCAGCAGTGATAACAGGGGCGCGAGCAATCAGCCCCAGCATTTT
TRBD2	few	TRBJ2-7	TRBV5-1	CASRTRTSGYEQYF	TGCGCCAGCCGGACTCGGACTAGCGGATACGAGCAGTACTTC
.	once	TRBJ2-5	TRBV6-5	CASGEGVAQETQYF	TGTGCCAGCGGGGAGGGGGTCGCTCAAGAGACCCAGTACTTC
.	.	TRBJ1-3	TRBV13	CASSSRLGNTIYF	TGTGCCAGCAGCTCTAGATTGGGAAACACCATATATTTT
TRBD2	.	TRBJ2-1	TRBV5-4	CASSLAWTSGSNEQFF	TGTGCCAGCAGCTTGGCCTGGACTAGCGGGAGCAATGAGCAGTTCTTC
TRBD2	.	TRBJ2-5	TRBV29-1	CSVSTSGSREAQYF	TGCAGCGTCAGTACCTCAGGGTCCCGGGAGGCCCAGTACTTC
TRBD1	.	TRBJ1-1	TRBV27	CASSLSTGRSTEAFF	TGTGCCAGCAGTTTATCGACAGGGAGGAGCACTGAAGCTTTCTTT
TRBD1	once	TRBJ2-1	TRBV9	CASSGRRDRPYNEQFF	TGTGCCAGCAGCGGAAGGCGGGACAGGCCCTACAATGAGCAGTTCTTC
.	.	TRBJ2-7	TRBV19	CASSTTPYEQYF	TGTGCCAGTAGTACGACACCCTACGAGCAGTACTTC
TRBD2	.	TRBJ2-1	TRBV7-2	CASSGYSGRGGEQFF	TGTGCCAGCAGCGGTTATAGCGGGAGGGGCGGTGAGCAGTTCTTC
.	.	TRBJ2-7	TRBV5-4	CASSFRTLGEQYF	TGTGCCAGCAGCTTTCGGACTCTGGGGGAGCAGTACTTC
TRBD1	.	TRBJ2-5	TRBV29-1	CSGRQGAGQETQYF	TGCAGCGGCCGACAGGGGGCTGGGCAAGAGACCCAGTACTTC
.	.	TRBJ2-1	TRBV5-6	CASKEASYNEQFF	TGTGCCAGCAAAGAAGCCTCCTACAATGAGCAGTTCTTC